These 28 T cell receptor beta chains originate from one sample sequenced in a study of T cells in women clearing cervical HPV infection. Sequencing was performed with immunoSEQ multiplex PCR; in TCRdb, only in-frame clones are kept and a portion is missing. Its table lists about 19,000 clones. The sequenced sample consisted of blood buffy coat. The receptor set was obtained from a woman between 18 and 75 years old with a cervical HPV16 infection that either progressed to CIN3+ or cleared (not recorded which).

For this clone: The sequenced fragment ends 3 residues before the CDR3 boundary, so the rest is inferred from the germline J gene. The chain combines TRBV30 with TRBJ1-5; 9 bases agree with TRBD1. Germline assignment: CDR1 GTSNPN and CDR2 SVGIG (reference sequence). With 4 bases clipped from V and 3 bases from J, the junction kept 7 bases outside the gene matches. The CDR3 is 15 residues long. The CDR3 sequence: CAWTTGQGVNQPQHF. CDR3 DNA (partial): TGTGCCTGGACGACGGGACAGGGCGTCAATCAGCCC.

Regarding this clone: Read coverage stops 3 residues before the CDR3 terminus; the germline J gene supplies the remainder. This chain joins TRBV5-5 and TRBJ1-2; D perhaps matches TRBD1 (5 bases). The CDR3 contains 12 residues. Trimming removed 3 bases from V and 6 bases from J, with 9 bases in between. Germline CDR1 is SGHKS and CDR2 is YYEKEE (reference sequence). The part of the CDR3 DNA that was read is TGTGCCAGCAGCTACCAGGGAGATGGC. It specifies CASSYQGDG. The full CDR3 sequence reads CASSYQGDGYTF.

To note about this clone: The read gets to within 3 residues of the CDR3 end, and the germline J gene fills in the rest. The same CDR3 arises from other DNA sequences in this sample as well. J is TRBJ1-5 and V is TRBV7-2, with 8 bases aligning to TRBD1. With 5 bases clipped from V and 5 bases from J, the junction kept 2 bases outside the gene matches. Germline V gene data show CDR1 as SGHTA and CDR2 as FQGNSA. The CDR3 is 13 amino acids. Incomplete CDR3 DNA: TGTGCCAGCAGCCCACAGGGGGATCAGCCC. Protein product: CASSPQGDQP. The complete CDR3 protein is CASSPQGDQPQHF. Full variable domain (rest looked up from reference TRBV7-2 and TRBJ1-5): GAGVSQSPSNKVTEKGKDVELRCDPISGHTALYWYRQSLGQGLEFLIYFQGNSAPDKSGLPSDRFSAERTGGSVSTLTIQRTQQEDSAVYLCASSPQGDQPQHFGDGTRLSIL.

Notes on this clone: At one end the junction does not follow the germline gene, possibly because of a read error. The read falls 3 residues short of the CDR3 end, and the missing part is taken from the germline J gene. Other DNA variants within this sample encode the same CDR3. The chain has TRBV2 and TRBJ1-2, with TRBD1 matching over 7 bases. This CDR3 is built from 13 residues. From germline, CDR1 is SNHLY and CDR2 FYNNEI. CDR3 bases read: TGTGCCAACTATGGACAGGCTAACTATGGT. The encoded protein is CANYGQANYG. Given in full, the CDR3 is CANYGQANYGYTF.

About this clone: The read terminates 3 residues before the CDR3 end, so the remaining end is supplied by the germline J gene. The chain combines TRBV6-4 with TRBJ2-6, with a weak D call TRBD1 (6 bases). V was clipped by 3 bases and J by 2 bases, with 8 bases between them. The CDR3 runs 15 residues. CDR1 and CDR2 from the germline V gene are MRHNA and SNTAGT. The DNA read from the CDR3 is TGTGCCAGCAGTGAACAGGGCACTGGGGCCAACGTC. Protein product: CASSEQGTGANV. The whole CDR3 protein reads CASSEQGTGANVLTF.

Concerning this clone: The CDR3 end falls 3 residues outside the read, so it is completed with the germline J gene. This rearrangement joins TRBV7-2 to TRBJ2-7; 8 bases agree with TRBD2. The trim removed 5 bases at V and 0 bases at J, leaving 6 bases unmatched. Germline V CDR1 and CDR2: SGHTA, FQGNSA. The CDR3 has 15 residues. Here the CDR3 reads CASSAGLASSYEQYF. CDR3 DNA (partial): TGTGCCAGCAGCGCCGGACTAGCCTCCTCCTACGAG.

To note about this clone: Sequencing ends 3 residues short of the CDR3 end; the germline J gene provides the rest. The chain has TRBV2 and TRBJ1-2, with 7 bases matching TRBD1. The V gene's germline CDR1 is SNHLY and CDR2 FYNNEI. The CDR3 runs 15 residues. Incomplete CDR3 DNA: TGTGCCAGCAGGCTAAGGGGGCAGGGGAGCGATGAC. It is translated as CASRLRGQGSDD. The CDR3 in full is CASRLRGQGSDDYTF.

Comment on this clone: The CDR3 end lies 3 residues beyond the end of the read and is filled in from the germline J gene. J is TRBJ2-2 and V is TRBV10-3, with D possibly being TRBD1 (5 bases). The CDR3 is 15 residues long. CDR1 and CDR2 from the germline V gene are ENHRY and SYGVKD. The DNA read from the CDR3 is TGTGCCATCAGGATCCAGGGAAGTGGGGCCAACGTG. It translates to CAIRIQGSGANV. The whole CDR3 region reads CAIRIQGSGANVLFF.

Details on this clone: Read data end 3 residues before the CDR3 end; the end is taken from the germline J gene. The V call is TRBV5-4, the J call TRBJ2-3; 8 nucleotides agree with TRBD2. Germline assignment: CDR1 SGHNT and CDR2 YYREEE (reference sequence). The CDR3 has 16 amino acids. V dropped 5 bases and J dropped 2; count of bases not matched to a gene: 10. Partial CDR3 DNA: TGTGCCAGCAGTCCGGGCGGGGGGACCCTCACAGATACG. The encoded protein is CASSPGGGTLTDT. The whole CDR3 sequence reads CASSPGGGTLTDTQYF.

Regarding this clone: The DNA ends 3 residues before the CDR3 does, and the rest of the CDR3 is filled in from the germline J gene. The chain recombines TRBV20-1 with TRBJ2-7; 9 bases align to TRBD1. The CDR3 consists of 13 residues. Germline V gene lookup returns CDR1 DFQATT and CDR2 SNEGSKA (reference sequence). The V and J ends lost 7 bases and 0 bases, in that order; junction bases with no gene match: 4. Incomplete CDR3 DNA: TGCAGTGTCCAGGGACAGGGCTCCTACGAG. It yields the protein CSVQGQGSYE. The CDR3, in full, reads CSVQGQGSYEQYF.

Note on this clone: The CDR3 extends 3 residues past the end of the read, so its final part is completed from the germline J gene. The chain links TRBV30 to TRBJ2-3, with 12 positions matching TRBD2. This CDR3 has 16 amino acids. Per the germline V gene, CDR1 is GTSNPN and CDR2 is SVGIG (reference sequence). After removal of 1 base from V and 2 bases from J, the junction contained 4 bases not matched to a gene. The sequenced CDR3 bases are TGTGCCTGGAGTGGACTAGCGGGGGCCCACACAGATACG. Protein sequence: CAWSGLAGAHTDT. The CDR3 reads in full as CAWSGLAGAHTDTQYF.

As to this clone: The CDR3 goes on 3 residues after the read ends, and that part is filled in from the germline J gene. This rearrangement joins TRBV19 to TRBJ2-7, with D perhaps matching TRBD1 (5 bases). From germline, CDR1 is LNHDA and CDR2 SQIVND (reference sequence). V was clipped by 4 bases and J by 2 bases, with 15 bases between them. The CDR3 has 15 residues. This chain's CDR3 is CASSTPNRLPYEQYF. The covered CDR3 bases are TGTGCCAGTAGTACCCCCAACAGGCTCCCCTACGAG.

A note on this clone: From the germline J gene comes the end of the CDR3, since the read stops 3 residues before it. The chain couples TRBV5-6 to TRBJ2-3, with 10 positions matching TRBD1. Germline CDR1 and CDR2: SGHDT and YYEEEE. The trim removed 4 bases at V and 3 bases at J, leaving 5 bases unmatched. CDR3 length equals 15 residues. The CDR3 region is CASSPGTGVTDTQYF. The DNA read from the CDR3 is TGTGCCAGCAGCCCCGGGACAGGGGTTACAGATACG. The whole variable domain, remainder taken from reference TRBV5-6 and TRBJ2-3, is DAGVTQSPTHLIKTRGQQVTLRCSPKSGHDTVSWYQQALGQGPQFIFQYYEEEERQRGNFPDRFSGHQFPNYSSELNVNALLLGDSALYLCASSPGTGVTDTQYFGPGTRLTVL.

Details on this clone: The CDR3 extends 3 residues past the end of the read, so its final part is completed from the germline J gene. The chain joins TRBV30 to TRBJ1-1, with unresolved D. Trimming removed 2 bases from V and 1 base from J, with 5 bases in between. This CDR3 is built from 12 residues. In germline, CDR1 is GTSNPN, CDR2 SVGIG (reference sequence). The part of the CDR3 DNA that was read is TGTGCCTGGAGTTACGGGAACACTGAA. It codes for CAWSYGNTE. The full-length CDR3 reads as CAWSYGNTEAFF.

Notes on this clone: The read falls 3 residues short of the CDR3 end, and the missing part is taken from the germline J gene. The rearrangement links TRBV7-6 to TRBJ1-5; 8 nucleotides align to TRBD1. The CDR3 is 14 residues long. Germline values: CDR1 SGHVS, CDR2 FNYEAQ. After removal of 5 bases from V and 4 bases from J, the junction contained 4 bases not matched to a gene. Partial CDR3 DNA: TGTGCCAGCAGCGCACAGGGGGGGAATCAGCCC. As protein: CASSAQGGNQP. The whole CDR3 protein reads CASSAQGGNQPQHF.

The CDR3 sequence: CASSPSAGQRRKNSNQPQHF. CDR3 DNA, as far as it was read: TGCGCCAGCAGCCCTTCCGCGGGACAGAGAAGAAAGAATAGCAATCAGCCC. The chain carries TRBV5-1 and TRBJ1-5; 7 nucleotides agree with TRBD1. The CDR3 end lies 3 residues beyond the end of the read and is filled in from the germline J gene. V was pared by 4 bases and J by 0 bases, with 19 bases of the junction left unmatched. This CDR3 has 20 residues. Germline values: CDR1 SGHRS, CDR2 YFSETQ.

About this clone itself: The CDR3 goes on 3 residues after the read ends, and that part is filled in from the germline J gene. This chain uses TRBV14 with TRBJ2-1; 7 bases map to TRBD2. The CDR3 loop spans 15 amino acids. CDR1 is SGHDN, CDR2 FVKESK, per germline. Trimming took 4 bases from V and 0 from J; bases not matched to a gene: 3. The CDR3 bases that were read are TGTGCCAGCAGCCGCACGGGGGGCTCCTACAATGAG. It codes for CASSRTGGSYNE. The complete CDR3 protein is CASSRTGGSYNEQFF.

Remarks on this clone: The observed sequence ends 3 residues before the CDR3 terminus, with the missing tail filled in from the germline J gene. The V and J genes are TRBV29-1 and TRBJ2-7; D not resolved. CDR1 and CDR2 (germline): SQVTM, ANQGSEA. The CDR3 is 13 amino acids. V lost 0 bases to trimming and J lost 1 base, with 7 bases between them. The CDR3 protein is CSVEDAGSYEQYF. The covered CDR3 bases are TGCAGCGTTGAAGACGCAGGTTCCTACGAG.

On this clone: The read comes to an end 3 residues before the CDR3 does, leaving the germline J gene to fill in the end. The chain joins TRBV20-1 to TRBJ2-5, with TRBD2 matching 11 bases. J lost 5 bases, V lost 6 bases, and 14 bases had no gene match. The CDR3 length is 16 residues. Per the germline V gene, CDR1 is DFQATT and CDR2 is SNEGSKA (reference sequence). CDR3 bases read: TGCAGTGCACCAGACTTTAGCGGGGGGGCCATGGAGACC. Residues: CSAPDFSGGAMET. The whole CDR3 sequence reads CSAPDFSGGAMETQYF.

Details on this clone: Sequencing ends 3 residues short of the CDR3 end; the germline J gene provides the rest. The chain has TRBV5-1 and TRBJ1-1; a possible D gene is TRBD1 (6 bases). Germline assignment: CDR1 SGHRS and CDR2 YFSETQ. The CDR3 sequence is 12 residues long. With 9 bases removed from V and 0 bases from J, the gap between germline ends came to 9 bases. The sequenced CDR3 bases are TGCGCCAACAAGGGGGTGAACACTGAA. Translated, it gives CANKGVNTE. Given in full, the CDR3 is CANKGVNTEAFF.

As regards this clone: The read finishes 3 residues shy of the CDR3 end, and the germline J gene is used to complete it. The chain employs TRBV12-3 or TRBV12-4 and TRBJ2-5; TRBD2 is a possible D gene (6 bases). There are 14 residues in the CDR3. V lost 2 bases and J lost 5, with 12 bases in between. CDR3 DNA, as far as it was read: TGTGCCAGCAGTTTAATCGGAGGGTCGGAGACC. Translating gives CASSLIGGSET. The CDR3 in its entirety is CASSLIGGSETQYF.

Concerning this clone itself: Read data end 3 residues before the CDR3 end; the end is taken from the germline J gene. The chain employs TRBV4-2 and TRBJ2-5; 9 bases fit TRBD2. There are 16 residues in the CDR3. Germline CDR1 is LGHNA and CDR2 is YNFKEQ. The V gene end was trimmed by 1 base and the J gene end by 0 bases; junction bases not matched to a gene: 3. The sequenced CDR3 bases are TGTGCCAGCAGCCAAGGAAGCGGGGGGAACCAAGAGACC. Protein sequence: CASSQGSGGNQET. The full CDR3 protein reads CASSQGSGGNQETQYF.

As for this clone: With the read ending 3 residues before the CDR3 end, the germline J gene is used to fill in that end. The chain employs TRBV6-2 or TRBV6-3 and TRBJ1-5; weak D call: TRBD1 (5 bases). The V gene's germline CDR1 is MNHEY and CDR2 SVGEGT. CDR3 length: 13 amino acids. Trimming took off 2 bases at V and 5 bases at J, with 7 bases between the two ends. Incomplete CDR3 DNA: TGTGCCAGCAGTTACCAGGGCCATCAGCCC. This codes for CASSYQGHQP. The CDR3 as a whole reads CASSYQGHQPQHF.

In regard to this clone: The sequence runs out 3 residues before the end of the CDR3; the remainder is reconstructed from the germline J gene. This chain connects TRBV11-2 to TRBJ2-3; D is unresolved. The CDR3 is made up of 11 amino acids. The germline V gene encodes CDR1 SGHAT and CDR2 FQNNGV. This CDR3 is CASSLVETQYF. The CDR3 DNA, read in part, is TGTGCCAGCAGCTTAGTAGAGACG.

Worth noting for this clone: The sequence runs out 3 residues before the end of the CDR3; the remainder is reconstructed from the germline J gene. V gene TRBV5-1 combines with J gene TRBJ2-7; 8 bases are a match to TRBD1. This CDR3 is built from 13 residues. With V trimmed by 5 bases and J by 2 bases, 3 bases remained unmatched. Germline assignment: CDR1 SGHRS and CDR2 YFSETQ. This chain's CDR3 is CASRLTGAYEQYF. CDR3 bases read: TGCGCCAGCAGGTTGACAGGGGCCTACGAG.

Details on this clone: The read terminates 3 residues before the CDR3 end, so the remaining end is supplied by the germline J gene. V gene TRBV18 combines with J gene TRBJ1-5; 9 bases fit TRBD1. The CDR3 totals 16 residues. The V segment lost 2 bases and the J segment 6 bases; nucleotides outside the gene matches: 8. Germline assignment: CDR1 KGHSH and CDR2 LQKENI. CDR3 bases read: TGTGCCAGCTCACCAACAGGGGGCGAATCAGGTCAGCCC. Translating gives CASSPTGGESGQP. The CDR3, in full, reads CASSPTGGESGQPQHF.

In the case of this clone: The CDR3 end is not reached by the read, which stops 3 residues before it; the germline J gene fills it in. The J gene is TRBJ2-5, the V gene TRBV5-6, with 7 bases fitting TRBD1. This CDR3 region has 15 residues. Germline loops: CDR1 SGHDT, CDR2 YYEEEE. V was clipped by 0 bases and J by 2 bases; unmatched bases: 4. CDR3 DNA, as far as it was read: TGTGCCAGCAGCTTGGGGGGGACAGCACAAGAGACC. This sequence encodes CASSLGGTAQET. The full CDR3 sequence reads CASSLGGTAQETQYF.

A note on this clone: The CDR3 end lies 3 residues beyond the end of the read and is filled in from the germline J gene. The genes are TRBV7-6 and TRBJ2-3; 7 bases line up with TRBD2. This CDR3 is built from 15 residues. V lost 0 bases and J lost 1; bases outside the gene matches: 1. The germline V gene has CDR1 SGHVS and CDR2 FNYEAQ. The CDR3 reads CASSLALAGTDTQYF. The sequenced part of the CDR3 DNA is TGTGCCAGCAGCTTAGCGCTAGCGGGCACAGATACG.